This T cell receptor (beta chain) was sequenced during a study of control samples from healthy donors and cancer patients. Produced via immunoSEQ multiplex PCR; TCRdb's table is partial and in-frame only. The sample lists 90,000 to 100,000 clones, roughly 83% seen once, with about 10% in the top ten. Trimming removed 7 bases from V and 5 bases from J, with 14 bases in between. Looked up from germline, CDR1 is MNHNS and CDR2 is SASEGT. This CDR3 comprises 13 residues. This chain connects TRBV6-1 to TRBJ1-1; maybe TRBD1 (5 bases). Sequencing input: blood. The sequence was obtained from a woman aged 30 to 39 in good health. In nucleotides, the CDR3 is TGTGCCAGCATCACGAGAGGGGTAACTGAAGCTTTCTTT. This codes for CASITRGVTEAFF.